The clone carrying this T cell receptor (beta chain) was picked up a small number of times. This record comes from a study of identical twins. In TCRdb, the 5' RACE reads were re-called with MiXCR into one record per CDR3 protein. Among 1.5 million to 2 million distinct CDR3 sequences, 25% to 35% were seen once, and the ten largest hold around 0.25%. V dropped 7 bases and J dropped 3 bases, with 20 bases sitting between them. This CDR3 spans 16 amino acids. The clonotype comes from a newborn girl in good health. The V and J genes are TRBV12-3 or TRBV12-4 and TRBJ2-3; the D gene could be TRBD1 or TRBD2 (6 bases each). Source material: cord blood. CDR3: CASIKGGKARTDTQYF. The CDR3 bases are TGTGCCAGCATCAAGGGGGGAAAAGCGCGGACAGATACGCAGTATTTT.